The rows below give T cell receptor beta chains drawn from one sample of a study of OX40 agonist ivuxolimab in advanced cancers. Assay used: immunoSEQ multiplex PCR; TCRdb lists only in-frame clones, some missing. The sample lists 72,000 or so clones; around 88% were seen once. The sequenced sample was CD4+ or CD8+ T cells sorted from blood, obtained in a trial of the OX40 agonist ivuxolimab. The receptor set was obtained from an adult with an advanced solid tumor such as melanoma, head and neck, liver or kidney cancer. Both conserved end residues are part of each CDR3.

cdr3_aa,v_call
CASSKVSIQDSYNSPLHF,TRBV21-1
CASSQGSGTSSFF,TRBV5-5
CASSLGGQGRHEQYF,TRBV28
CASSLGGADSYGYTF,TRBV7-2
CASSLEVWQETQYF,TRBV7-2
CASSLTGNYGYTF,TRBV27
CASSHTGESGNEQFF,TRBV5-5
CASSVELSRGELFF,TRBV9
CASSLWVNTEAFF,TRBV5-1
CASSFTGAGPPLHF,TRBV5-6
CASSPLGGLSTGELFF,TRBV4-2
CASSQDLHGETQYF,TRBV4-1
CATSFPSGNTIYF,TRBV15